The next 10 T cell receptor beta chains were all read from a single sample in a study of metastatic and nonmetastatic thyroid tumors. From the PCR reads, TCRdb re-called clones with MiXCR. Of tens of thousands of clones detected, around a sixth appear once; the ten largest clones hold approximately 35%. Thyroid surgery was preceded by no treatment in any patient. The specimen sequenced was blood. Source of these receptors: a female donor with papillary thyroid cancer or a benign thyroid nodule (not recorded which). Some clones in this sample may be carry-over from other donors' samples.

This clone came up many times. The V gene is TRBV19, the J gene TRBJ2-7; D is perhaps TRBD1 (6 bases). The germline CDR1 and CDR2 sequences are LNHDA and SQIVND (reference sequence). The V and J ends lost 8 bases and 2 bases respectively, with 13 bases between them. This CDR3 is 13 amino acids long. CDR3 coding DNA: TGTGCCAGTCGAGGCACAGGGCCCTACGAGCAGTACTTC. It specifies CASRGTGPYEQYF.

This clone showed up many times. The rearrangement links TRBV10-3 to TRBJ2-3, with 8 bases identical to TRBD2. The germline V gene has CDR1 ENHRY and CDR2 SYGVKD. V was pared by 7 bases and J by 3 bases, with 6 bases of the junction left unmatched. This CDR3 has 14 amino acids. CDR3 sequence: CAITETGGTDTQYF. The CDR3 DNA sequence: TGTGCCATCACTGAAACGGGGGGGACAGATACGCAGTATTTT.

This clone was recorded at least ten times. The chain recombines TRBV27 with TRBJ2-7, with 9 bases matching TRBD1. V lost 5 bases and J lost 5; bases outside the gene matches: 7. This CDR3 has 14 amino acids. Germline lookup yields CDR1 MNHEY and CDR2 SMNVEV (reference sequence). This chain's CDR3 is CASSEPGQGHEQYF. CDR3 nucleotides: TGTGCCAGCAGTGAACCGGGACAGGGACACGAGCAGTACTTC.

This clone was seen repeatedly, ten times or more. The V call is TRBV25-1, the J call TRBJ2-1, with D uncertain. This CDR3 region has 14 residues. Trimming shortened V by 2 bases and J by 4 bases, and 9 bases separated the two germline ends. From germline, CDR1 is MGHDK and CDR2 SYGVNS. The CDR3 sequence: CASSEEQIYNEQFF. The DNA of the CDR3 is TGTGCCAGCAGTGAAGAACAGATTTACAATGAGCAGTTCTTC.

Ten or more counts support this clone. The CDR3 nucleotides read TGTGCCAGCAGCGCGGACACCAACACCGGGGAGCTGTTTTTT. It codes for CASSADTNTGELFF. The gene calls are TRBV7-3 and TRBJ2-2; D possibly corresponds to TRBD1 (5 bases). The CDR3 consists of 14 residues. The V end was cut by 5 bases, the J end by 2 bases, with 9 bases between. Germline CDR1 is SGHTA and CDR2 is FQGTGA.

This clone was recorded many times. This rearrangement joins TRBV27 to TRBJ2-3; no firm D call. CDR1 and CDR2 from the germline V gene are MNHEY and SMNVEV (reference sequence). V was pared by 5 bases and J by 2 bases, with 17 bases between. The CDR3 has 16 amino acids. Here the CDR3 DNA reads TGTGCCAGCAGTCGTCAAAGATCCAGATCCACAGATACGCAGTATTTT. Translating gives CASSRQRSRSTDTQYF.

This clone was seen many times. The chain links TRBV27 to TRBJ2-1, with a weak D call TRBD1 (6 bases). This CDR3 comprises 17 residues. The V end lost 4 bases, the J end lost 7 bases, and 23 bases lay between the germline ends. Looked up from germline, CDR1 is MNHEY and CDR2 is SMNVEV (reference sequence). The CDR3 sequence is CASSSPETGPFGNEQFF. The CDR3 DNA sequence: TGTGCCAGCAGTTCCCCCGAGACAGGACCCTTTGGAAATGAGCAGTTCTTC.

By sample share, this clone is medium-sized. V and J are TRBV14 and TRBJ1-2, with TRBD1 matching 8 bases. V dropped 1 base and J dropped 5; count of bases not matched to a gene: 9. The CDR3 is 16 residues long. Germline loops: CDR1 SGHDN, CDR2 FVKESK. For the CDR3, the DNA is TGTGCCAGCAGCCAAGCGACAGGGGCCTACGGGTATGGCTACACCTTC. Translation: CASSQATGAYGYGYTF. Full variable domain (missing parts from reference TRBV14 and TRBJ1-2): EAGVTQFPSHSVIEKGQTVTLRCDPISGHDNLYWYRRVMGKEIKFLLHFVKESKQDESGMPNNRFLAERTGGTYSTLKVQPAELEDSGVYFCASSQATGAYGYGYTFGSGTRLTVV.

This sequence joins TRBV5-1 and TRBJ2-2; 8 bases are shared with TRBD1. With V trimmed by 4 bases and J by 0 bases, 5 bases remained unmatched. CDR3 length: 16 amino acids. CDR1 is SGHRS, CDR2 YFSETQ, per germline. CDR3 residues: CASSPETGANTGELFF. CDR3 bases: TGCGCCAGCAGCCCAGAGACAGGGGCGAACACCGGGGAGCTGTTTTTT. The full variable domain, with the rest looked up from reference TRBV5-1 and TRBJ2-2, is KAGVTQTPRYLIKTRGQQVTLSCSPISGHRSVSWYQQTPGQGLQFLFEYFSETQRNKGNFPGRFSGRQFSNSRSEMNVSTLELGDSALYLCASSPETGANTGELFFGEGSRLTVL.

This clone was seen ten or more times. The chain couples TRBV2 to TRBJ2-7, with D unresolved. CDR1 is SNHLY and CDR2 is FYNNEI in the germline V gene. The CDR3 has 12 residues. The V and J ends lost 6 bases and 5 bases respectively, with 11 bases between them. CDR3 coding DNA: TGTGCCAGCAGCAGGTTGGGCAACGAGCAGTACTTC. This translates into CASSRLGNEQYF.